Shown below are 9 T cell receptor beta chains from a single sample sequenced in a study of CD4 T cells in relation to SARS-CoV-2 and coronaviruses. The unexposed donors gave CD4+ T cells in about 2011-2018, prior to COVID-19. Isolation of CD4+ T cells took place after less than 11 days in culture. For these TCRs, the target antigens are not known. Measured with immunoSEQ multiplex PCR; TCRdb has only the in-frame clones, and not every one. The sample carries about 22,000 clones, about 70% recorded once. Sequencing was performed on CD4+ T cells from PBMCs, cultured in vitro. Source of these receptors: a human donor in good health.

The chain couples TRBV2 to TRBJ1-2; no clear D gene. Trimming cost V 7 bases and J 3 bases, with 18 bases left between them. The CDR3 is made up of 15 amino acids. In germline, CDR1 is SNHLY, CDR2 FYNNEI. As DNA, the CDR3 is TGTGCCAGCACTTCCGAGAAGGGTCGTGACTATGGCTACACCTTC. It encodes CASTSEKGRDYGYTF. Combining the CDR3 with reference TRBV2 and TRBJ1-2 gives the whole variable domain EPEVTQTPSHQVTQMGQEVILRCVPISNHLYFYWYRQILGQKVEFLVSFYNNEISEKSEIFDDQFSVERPDGSNFTLKIRSTKLEDSAMYFCASTSEKGRDYGYTFGSGTRLTVV.

Only a few counts were recorded for this clone. This chain connects TRBV7-8 to TRBJ2-3; 8 nucleotides line up with TRBD2. The CDR3 is 15 amino acids. The germline V gene encodes CDR1 SGHVS and CDR2 FQNEAQ. Losses at the gene ends were 2 bases for V and 3 bases for J; bases not matched to a gene: 4. CDR3 loop: CASSLRRGVTDTQYF. CDR3 DNA: TGTGCCAGCAGCTTACGGCGGGGGGTTACAGATACGCAGTATTTT.

The chain uses TRBV5-8 and TRBJ2-2; either TRBD1 or TRBD2 may supply D (5 bases each). In germline, CDR1 is SGHTS, CDR2 YDEGEE. Trimming took off 4 bases at V and 6 bases at J, with 16 bases between the two ends. This CDR3 has 15 amino acids. The CDR3 is CASSRGTSGSGELFF. The CDR3 DNA sequence: TGTGCCAGCAGCCGAGGGACCTCGGGATCCGGGGAGCTGTTTTTT.

The chain is built from TRBV25-1 and TRBJ2-1, with 8 nucleotides matching TRBD2. V lost 6 bases, J lost 3 bases, and 7 bases stayed unmatched. The CDR3 loop spans 15 amino acids. Germline CDR1 and CDR2: MGHDK and SYGVNS. The CDR3 coding sequence is TGTGCCAGCAGCCCGGGAGGGAGTATCTACAATGAGCAGTTCTTC. Translating gives CASSPGGSIYNEQFF.

The chain couples TRBV5-1 to TRBJ1-4; D uncertain. CDR3 size: 14 residues. Germline assignment: CDR1 SGHRS and CDR2 YFSETQ. V was trimmed by 2 bases and J by 3 bases, leaving 8 bases between them. CDR3 DNA: TGCGCCAGCAGCTTCTGGGGAGCTAATGAAAAACTGTTTTTT. Translation gives CASSFWGANEKLFF.

This clone was observed a handful of times. V gene TRBV2 combines with J gene TRBJ1-2; maybe TRBD1 (6 bases). The V gene's germline CDR1 is SNHLY and CDR2 FYNNEI. The CDR3 consists of 16 residues. V lost 2 bases, J lost 8 bases, and 21 bases lay in between. In nucleotides, the CDR3 is TGTGCCAGCAGTGAAACTGCGGCAGGGGCTAGTTGGGGCTACACCTTC. It yields the protein CASSETAAGASWGYTF.

The CDR3 bases are TGTGCTAGTGGTTTGGGAAGGGACACAGCATCCTACAATGAGCAGTTCTTC. Translating gives CASGLGRDTASYNEQFF. V is TRBV12-5 and J is TRBJ2-1; D possibly corresponds to TRBD1 (6 bases). The CDR3 has 17 residues. V was pared by 1 base and J by 1 base, with 14 bases between. Germline CDR1 reads LGHNT; CDR2 reads FRNRAP.

The J gene is TRBJ2-5, the V gene TRBV29-1; 9 nucleotides align to TRBD1. V lost 4 bases and J lost 7; bases outside the gene matches: 7. CDR3 size: 13 residues. Germline CDR1 and CDR2: SQVTM and ANQGSEA. This CDR3 is CSVGGTGFGTQYF. CDR3 bases: TGCAGCGTTGGGGGGACAGGGTTCGGGACCCAGTACTTC.

The rearrangement links TRBV6-2 or TRBV6-3 to TRBJ2-7, with TRBD1 matching 10 bases. The J segment lost 9 bases and the V segment lost 5 bases, leaving 10 bases of the junction unmatched. CDR1 and CDR2 from the germline V gene are MNHEY and SVGEGT. This CDR3 comprises 14 residues. CDR3 coding DNA: TGTGCCAGCAGTCTGGACAGGGGGGGATATCGGCAGTACTTC. Translation: CASSLDRGGYRQYF.